This record covers a single T cell receptor (beta chain). Per germline, CDR1 SGHAT and CDR2 FQNNGV. V lost 1 base to trimming and J lost 5 bases, with 12 bases between them. The CDR3 extends over 15 amino acids. The sample comes from a study of T cell clones after liver transplantation. Sequencing used immunoSEQ multiplex PCR; TCRdb keeps in-frame clones, though not all of them. The sample has about 20,000 clones, around 75% seen once. The sequencing used CD8+ T cells from blood, collected 54 months after liver transplant. This receptor was taken from a human patient who received a liver transplant. Some of the T cells may derive from the graft donor. The genes are TRBV11-2 and TRBJ1-5, with D maybe TRBD1 (6 bases). CDR3 amino acids: CASSLGVAGDQPQHF. Written as DNA, the CDR3 is TGTGCCAGCAGCTTAGGGGTGGCAGGGGATCAGCCCCAGCATTTT.